These 18 T cell receptor beta chains came from one sample sequenced in a study of T cells in Graves' hyperthyroidism and ophthalmopathy (dated by TCRdb to between 2017 and 2020). The library was obtained by multiplex PCR. Sequencing was performed on an Illumina HiSeq 2000. The TCR beta CDR3 regions were amplified from the RNA transcripts. For the first round of RT-PCR on the TCR CDR3, the HTBI primer set was used together with the Qiagen OneStep RT-PCR kit. TCRdb's own reprocessing of the public reads used fastp at Q25 and MiXCR and kept productive beta chains. Rows are combined by CDR3 protein, so each entry shows the most common genes and DNA. This sample is represented by over 350,000 distinct CDR3 sequences; less than 20% of them were singletons. 35% to 50% of the sample lies in the top ten. The sequencing input was blood. These receptors were taken from a young man with Graves' ophthalmopathy.

The genes are TRBV3-1 and TRBJ1-6; D not resolved. Germline V gene sequence: CDR1 LGHDT, CDR2 YNNKEL (reference sequence). This CDR3 region has 16 residues. V was shortened by 0 bases and J by 10 bases, with 16 bases between the two germline ends. CDR3 nucleotide sequence: TGTGCCAGCAGCCAAGAAAGGCCGGCCCTTTGGTCACCCCTCCACTTT. It codes for CASSQERPALWSPLHF.

This clonotype appeared a few times. The V gene is TRBV5-4, the J gene TRBJ1-1; tentatively, D is TRBD1 (6 bases). This CDR3 is built from 14 residues. Germline V gene lookup returns CDR1 SGHNT and CDR2 YYREEE (reference sequence). Trimming pared 2 bases from V and 1 base from J, leaving 9 bases between. The CDR3 here is CASSLGGENTEAFF. CDR3 DNA sequence: TGTGCCAGCAGCTTAGGGGGAGAGAACACTGAAGCTTTCTTT.

The table lists this clonotype with a count of one. A much larger clone sits a single nucleotide away, making a read error possible. The chain links TRBV28 to TRBJ2-7; TRBD1 or TRBD2 may be the D gene (7 bases each). Germline V gene lookup returns CDR1 MDHEN and CDR2 SYDVKM. With 1 base removed from V and 7 bases from J, the gap between germline ends came to 17 bases. This CDR3 is built from 15 residues. In nucleotides, the CDR3 is TGTGCCAGCAGTTTATTCAGGGGGGGCTACAATGAGCAGTACTTC. Protein sequence: CASSLFRGGYNEQYF.

This sequence joins TRBV29-1 and TRBJ1-4; 7 bases are shared with TRBD1. The germline V gene encodes CDR1 SQVTM and CDR2 ANQGSEA. The CDR3 totals 12 residues. Trimming took 6 bases from V and 7 from J; bases not matched to a gene: 5. The CDR3 DNA reads TGCAGCGTCCTCGGACAGGTTGAAAAACTGTTTTTT. This translates into CSVLGQVEKLFF.

This clonotype was observed at least ten times. The rearrangement links TRBV12-3 or TRBV12-4 to TRBJ1-1, with a weak D call TRBD1 (6 bases). The V gene lost 6 bases and the J gene lost 6 bases, with 14 bases spanning the gap. CDR3 length equals 13 residues. CDR3 region: CASSRQGKAEAFF. In nucleotides, the CDR3 is TGTGCCAGCAGCCGGCAGGGGAAGGCTGAAGCTTTCTTT.

The J gene is TRBJ1-1, the V gene TRBV20-1; 8 bases agree with TRBD1. There are 14 residues in the CDR3. The germline V gene encodes CDR1 DFQATT and CDR2 SNEGSKA (reference sequence). The J segment lost 5 bases and the V segment lost 5 bases, leaving 10 bases of the junction unmatched. CDR3 nucleotide sequence: TGCAGTGCTCTACGGACAGGGTTAGGAACTGAAGCTTTCTTT. This codes for CSALRTGLGTEAFF.

At least ten counts were recorded for this clonotype. The chain recombines TRBV7-9 with TRBJ2-3; D is unresolved. The CDR3 is made up of 13 amino acids. Germline lookup yields CDR1 SEHNR and CDR2 FQNEAQ (reference sequence). The ends were cut back, 3 bases at V and 3 bases at J, with 7 bases in the middle. CDR3: CASSFLETDTQYF. The CDR3 DNA follows: TGTGCCAGCAGCTTCCTAGAGACAGATACGCAGTATTTT.

At least ten counts were recorded for this clonotype. The chain recombines TRBV2 with TRBJ1-4; D gene uncertain. The CDR3 is 11 amino acids. CDR1 and CDR2 (germline): SNHLY, FYNNEI. The V end was cut by 7 bases, the J end by 5 bases, with 5 bases between. CDR3 loop: CASMVNEKLFF. The CDR3 region has the DNA TGTGCCAGCATGGTGAATGAAAAACTGTTTTTT.

Ten or more counts support this clonotype. V gene TRBV20-1 combines with J gene TRBJ1-1; 7 bases map to TRBD1. Germline loops: CDR1 DFQATT, CDR2 SNEGSKA (reference sequence). CDR3 length: 14 residues. V lost 6 bases, J lost 1 base, and 8 bases stayed unmatched. The CDR3 loop is CSAASRGGNTEAFF. The CDR3 DNA reads as TGCAGTGCAGCTTCCAGGGGGGGGAACACTGAAGCTTTCTTT.

This clonotype has a handful of counts. The chain carries TRBV10-3 and TRBJ2-3; weak D call: TRBD2 (5 bases). CDR1 is ENHRY, CDR2 SYGVKD, per germline. The V end lost 11 bases, the J end lost 1 base, and 13 bases lay between the germline ends. This CDR3 comprises 13 residues. The CDR3 here is CAARGSGTDTQYF. The CDR3 coding sequence is TGTGCCGCCCGAGGGTCGGGCACAGATACGCAGTATTTT.

This clonotype has a handful of counts. V is TRBV7-9 and J is TRBJ1-5, with TRBD1 matching over 7 bases. V lost 5 bases, J lost 6 bases, and 7 bases stayed unmatched. Germline V gene data show CDR1 as SEHNR and CDR2 as FQNEAQ (reference sequence). CDR3 size: 14 residues. The CDR3 loop is CASSGDRGAQPQHF. The CDR3 DNA reads as TGTGCCAGCAGCGGGGACAGAGGGGCTCAGCCCCAGCATTTT.

This clonotype was seen repeatedly, ten times or more. This chain connects TRBV7-8 to TRBJ1-4; no clear D gene. The CDR3 totals 15 residues. Looked up from germline, CDR1 is SGHVS and CDR2 is FQNEAQ. V lost 3 bases to trimming and J lost 3 bases, with 11 bases between them. The CDR3 loop is CASSFREAANEKLFF. The CDR3, as DNA: TGTGCCAGCAGCTTTCGGGAAGCCGCTAATGAAAAACTGTTTTTT.

V is TRBV6-1 and J is TRBJ1-4; D remains ambiguous. The V gene lost 6 bases and the J gene lost 0 bases, with 5 bases spanning the gap. Germline assignment: CDR1 MNHNS and CDR2 SASEGT. This CDR3 has 13 residues. Here the CDR3 reads CASRPATNEKLFF. CDR3 coding DNA: TGTGCCAGCAGACCTGCAACTAATGAAAAACTGTTTTTT.

Ten or more counts support this clonotype. The chain combines TRBV18 with TRBJ1-1; 9 bases fit TRBD1. The CDR3 spans 14 residues. The germline V gene encodes CDR1 KGHSH and CDR2 LQKENI. With 2 bases clipped from V and 3 bases from J, the junction kept 1 base outside the gene matches. The CDR3, as DNA: TGTGCCAGCTCACCATGGACAGGGGACACTGAAGCTTTCTTT. Translation: CASSPWTGDTEAFF.

Many counts were recorded for this clonotype. This chain connects TRBV20-1 to TRBJ1-1; D not resolved. CDR1 is DFQATT and CDR2 is SNEGSKA in the germline V gene (reference sequence). Trimming removed 5 bases at V and 0 bases at J, with 7 bases between. This CDR3 spans 12 amino acids. CDR3 in amino acids: CSALDVNTEAFF. CDR3 nucleotides: TGCAGTGCTTTGGACGTGAACACTGAAGCTTTCTTT.

This clonotype was observed at least ten times. The rearrangement uses TRBV2 and TRBJ2-7, with D tentatively TRBD2 (6 bases). Trimming removed 2 bases from V and 0 bases from J, with 14 bases in between. The length of the CDR3 is 16 residues. Per germline, CDR1 SNHLY and CDR2 FYNNEI. The CDR3 reads CASSEFWREYSYEQYF. The CDR3 DNA reads as TGTGCCAGCAGTGAATTTTGGAGGGAATACTCCTACGAGCAGTACTTC.

This clonotype came up a few times. The rearrangement links TRBV7-6 to TRBJ2-5; 9 bases fit TRBD2. CDR1 is SGHVS and CDR2 is FNYEAQ in the germline V gene. V lost 5 bases, J lost 1 base, and 11 bases stayed unmatched. This CDR3 contains 17 residues. The CDR3 sequence: CASSLYHRLAAQETQYF. CDR3 DNA sequence: TGTGCCAGCAGCCTATATCATAGACTAGCGGCCCAAGAGACCCAGTACTTC.

The chain recombines TRBV19 with TRBJ2-5, with 8 bases that match TRBD1. The CDR3 loop spans 13 amino acids. With 6 bases clipped from V and 5 bases from J, the junction kept 5 bases outside the gene matches. CDR1 is LNHDA, CDR2 SQIVND, per germline (reference sequence). The CDR3 spells CASSGQGMETQYF. CDR3 sequence (DNA): TGTGCCAGTAGCGGACAGGGAATGGAGACCCAGTACTTC.